The clone carrying this TCR beta chain showed up many times. This record comes from a study of T cell repertoires in cytomegalovirus infection. TCRdb analysed the reads with MiXCR anew, one entry per CDR3 protein. This table holds about 450,000 distinct CDR3 sequences, approximately 30% found once. The CDR3 sequence is 13 residues long. V was cut by 5 bases and J by 5 bases, with 12 bases left in between. The sample comprised PBMCs. V and J are TRBV12-3 or TRBV12-4 and TRBJ1-2; D unresolved. The sequence was obtained from a human donor in good health (CMV status not recorded). Some clones in this sample may be carry-over from other donors' samples. The CDR3 DNA follows: TGTGCCAGCAGTCTAGGGAAACTGTATGGCTACACCTTC. It specifies CASSLGKLYGYTF.